This record covers a single T cell receptor beta chain. Its antigen is not known. This specimen belongs to a study of Ad26.COV2.S vaccination and SARS-CoV-2 variants. At the level of the study: Administration of Ad26.COV2.S was intramuscular, either once or twice 56 days apart. Study-wide results and caveats: Once vaccination had occurred, spike-specific CD8+ and CD4+ T cell responses reportedly showed substantial breadth. The analyses of TCR breadth and depth may have understated the size of total T cell responses.

Treatment of the sample: roughly 20 received Ad26.COV2.S at low or high dose, single or two shots; about 5 received placebo; per-sample allocation not given. Samples were taken on day 63 after the first vaccine or placebo injection. This vaccine is an Ad26 vector that expresses the Wuhan-strain SARS-CoV-2 spike. Clones were read by immunoSEQ multiplex PCR, and TCRdb kept only the in-frame ones, dropping some. The table lists about 250,000 clones, about 89% of them singletons. Trimming shortened V by 1 base and J by 7 bases, and 8 bases separated the two germline ends. CDR1 and CDR2 (germline): SGHNT, YYREEE (reference sequence). This CDR3 comprises 13 residues.

This material consisted of peripheral blood, taken in a trial of Ad26.COV2.S vaccine versus placebo. This clonotype originated in a person aged 18-60 years who received the Ad26.COV2.S COVID-19 vaccine or a placebo. V usage is TRBV5-4 and J usage is TRBJ1-4; D is ambiguous. The CDR3 nucleotides read TGTGCCAGCAGCTTGCTCAGCGGTGAAAAACTGTTTTTT. Translation gives CASSLLSGEKLFF.